Listed here is a single T cell receptor (beta chain). This clonotype was recorded at least ten times. What this receptor recognizes is not known. No clone much larger than this one lies a single base away; base qualities are absent. This entry is derived from a study of regulatory T cells in long-lasting Graves disease (dated by TCRdb to the early 2020s). Turning to the overall study: Persistent Graves' disease meant more than 5 years of antithyroid drug treatment with TSH receptor autoantibodies that stayed positive. The study took place in China and was registered as a clinical trial. Patients with persistent Graves' disease were compared with patients with newly diagnosed Graves' disease using TCR sequencing and RNA sequencing of peripheral blood. In the clinical cohort, patients with persistent Graves' disease had used antithyroid drugs for an average of about 10.3 years. TCR sequencing covered about 13 persistent and roughly 20 newly diagnosed Graves' disease patients, around 33 samples in total.

Findings and caveats that apply to the study as a whole: Only the TCR beta chain was sequenced and analyzed. Patients with persistent disease shared more public clonotypes (fewer than 3,000) than newly diagnosed patients did (more than 900). Compared with newly diagnosed patients, persistent Graves' disease patients had lower TCR Shannon entropy and fewer highly expanded clones, which suggests clonal expansion. Preferential use of TRBV28, TRBJ1-2 and TRBJ2-5 was observed in persistent disease, whereas TRBV20-1 and TRBJ2-1 were favored in newly diagnosed disease. The authors noted that the small sample size was a limitation that may lower accuracy. Because the primary lesion, thyroid tissue, could not be accessed, the study looked at peripheral blood alone.

According to the study, the label for this sample's time point signals: persistent/refractory GD, antithyroid drugs over 5 years with positive TRAb. For both TCR sequencing and RNA sequencing, RNA was extracted from PBMCs in TRIzol. Graves' disease was diagnosed according to American Thyroid Association guidelines. Patients for the study were recruited at an endocrinology department in Xi'an, China. From each patient, around 9.3 milliliters of peripheral blood was collected into an EDTA anticoagulant tube. PBMCs were isolated by Ficoll Paque Plus density gradient separation without further T cell sorting. An Agilent 2100 Bioanalyzer and agarose gel were used to assess RNA quality, and a NanoDrop 2000 was used to measure RNA concentration. The library was obtained by multiplex PCR. The data were produced on an Illumina HiSeq 4000. iRepertoire HTBI primers and Arm-PCR amplification of CDR3 regions were used to construct TCR beta libraries. Before sequencing, the PCR products underwent gel purification. The authors processed their data as follows. A total of 62 TRBV and approximately 13 TRBJ segments were identified across samples and were used for gene usage analysis of CDR3 amino acid clonotypes. Filtered high-quality paired reads were merged into contigs using COPE and FqMerger. Contigs were aligned with BLAST to IMGT TRBV, TRBD and TRBJ reference genes, and CDR3 was defined per IMGT. Highly expanded clones were defined as clonotypes with a frequency above 0.1%. Shannon entropy was used to measure repertoire diversity, and the Gini coefficient was used to measure V-J evenness. A clonotype found in more than one individual was treated as public. In TCRdb, the public reads were trimmed at Q25 with fastp and aligned with MiXCR, with productive beta chains retained. Under each unique CDR3 protein, matching rows form one entry showing the most common genes and DNA. These V and J calls rely on TCRdb rather than the paper's analysis. The sample contains fewer than 600,000 distinct CDR3 sequences, around a fifth of them found a single time. In total, the top ten clones hold less than 15% of the sample.

Its CDR3 holds 13 amino acids, cysteine through phenylalanine. Just CDR3 DNA is preserved here, 39 bases in frame from base 1. CDR1 and CDR2 are read off the germline V gene (reference sequence) as MNHEY and SMNVEV. At the junction V is shortened by 2 bases and J by 3 bases, with 5 bases in between. This TCR derives from a female donor with Graves disease. Material: peripheral blood mononuclear cells (PBMCs), obtained when the disease was refractory, from a patient treated with antithyroid drugs. Rearrangement joined TRBV27 to TRBJ1-5; the D segment cannot be called with confidence. The nucleotide sequence is given as TGTGCCAGCAGTTTACTTCCCAATCAGCCCCAGCATTTT. It codes for CASSLLPNQPQHF.